Following are 9 T cell receptor beta chains from one sample sequenced in a study of blood T cell repertoires in COVID-19 (dated by TCRdb to the early 2020s). Library preparation used the immunoSEQ multiplex PCR assay. TCRdb stores this immuneACCESS table with in-frame sequences only. Part of the clones is absent; in the studies checked, under half of the shortfall reflects unresolved V genes, and no reason is known for the rest. The sample table holds 200,000 or so clones, of which under 90% were seen once. The ten top clones hold around 5.5% of the sample. The specimen was peripheral blood. The receptor source for this set is a woman aged 55-69 years who had recovered from COVID-19.

The CDR3 bases are TGTGCCAGCAGTTATGACAGGGGATGGGTTGACTGTACGCAGTATTTT. Encoded protein: CASSYDRGWVDCTQYF. The J gene is TRBJ2-3, the V gene TRBV6-6, with 8 bases fitting TRBD1. Germline CDR1 is MNHNY and CDR2 is SVGAGI (reference sequence). Losses at the gene ends were 3 bases for V and 8 bases for J; bases not matched to a gene: 13. The CDR3 spans 16 residues.

This chain joins TRBV9 and TRBJ2-1, with TRBD2 as a possible D gene (6 bases). V was trimmed by 0 bases and J by 9 bases, leaving 10 bases between them. This CDR3 contains 13 residues. Germline V gene lookup returns CDR1 SGDLS and CDR2 YYNGEE. The CDR3 sequence is CASSVVTGVEQFF. CDR3 coding DNA: TGTGCCAGCAGCGTAGTCACGGGGGTTGAGCAGTTCTTC. Full variable domain (missing parts from reference TRBV9 and TRBJ2-1): DSGVTQTPKHLITATGQRVTLRCSPRSGDLSVYWYQQSLDQGLQFLIQYYNGEERAKGNILERFSAQQFPDLHSELNLSSLELGDSALYFCASSVVTGVEQFFGPGTRLTVL.

The chain couples TRBV2 to TRBJ2-7; the D gene is possibly TRBD1 (5 bases). Trimming left V 11 bases short and J 5 bases short, with 16 bases between. CDR3 length: 12 amino acids. The germline CDR1 and CDR2 sequences are SNHLY and FYNNEI. The CDR3 spells CAGASGNHEQYF. The DNA for the CDR3 is TGTGCCGGCGCGTCAGGGAACCACGAGCAGTACTTC.

The chain recombines TRBV5-8 with TRBJ2-3; a possible D gene is TRBD2 (5 bases). Germline V CDR1 and CDR2: SGHTS, YDEGEE. V gave up 4 bases and J gave up 6 bases, with 15 bases separating them. This CDR3 contains 14 residues. The chain's CDR3 is CASSPWGGEDTQYF. The CDR3 DNA follows: TGTGCCAGCAGCCCCTGGGGTGGGGAGGATACGCAGTATTTT. The variable domain in full, with the rest retrieved from reference TRBV5-8 and TRBJ2-3, is EAGVTQSPTHLIKTRGQQATLRCSPISGHTSVYWYQQALGLGLQFLLWYDEGEERNRGNFPPRFSGRQFPNYSSELNVNALELEDSALYLCASSPWGGEDTQYFGPGTRLTVL.

This clone was recorded only once. The V and J genes are TRBV7-8 and TRBJ2-7, with 9 bases identical to TRBD1. CDR1 SGHVS and CDR2 FQNEAQ come from the germline V gene. The CDR3 contains 16 residues. With V trimmed by 3 bases and J by 0 bases, 6 bases remained unmatched. The CDR3 is CASSFLRQGGSYEQYF. DNA for the CDR3: TGTGCCAGCAGCTTCCTAAGACAGGGGGGCTCCTACGAGCAGTACTTC. The complete variable domain, with remaining parts taken from reference TRBV7-8 and TRBJ2-7, reads GAGVSQSPRYKVAKRGQDVALRCDPISGHVSLFWYQQALGQGPEFLTYFQNEAQLDKSGLPSDRFFAERPEGSVSTLKIQRTQQEDSAVYLCASSFLRQGGSYEQYFGPGTRLTVT.

This clone was observed a few times. V is TRBV7-9 and J is TRBJ1-5; the D gene is possibly TRBD1 (6 bases). CDR3 length: 15 residues. V was trimmed by 5 bases and J by 5 bases, leaving 16 bases between them. Germline-derived CDR1 and CDR2 are SEHNR and FQNEAQ (reference sequence). CDR3 loop: CASSDGAGVHQPQHF. For the CDR3, the DNA is TGTGCCAGCAGCGACGGGGCAGGGGTCCATCAGCCCCAGCATTTT.

Note on this clone: Other DNA sequences in this specimen translate into the identical CDR3. The J gene is TRBJ2-3, the V gene TRBV7-9, with 12 bases fitting TRBD2. Germline lookup yields CDR1 SEHNR and CDR2 FQNEAQ (reference sequence). The CDR3 has 15 amino acids. The V and J ends lost 5 bases and 5 bases, in that order; junction bases with no gene match: 5. The CDR3 sequence is CASSPSGGAGDTQYF. The CDR3 DNA reads TGTGCCAGCAGCCCTAGCGGGGGGGCCGGAGATACGCAGTATTTT.

This chain connects TRBV4-1 to TRBJ2-5; 7 bases fit TRBD1. Germline lookup yields CDR1 MGHRA and CDR2 YSYEKL. This CDR3 has 16 amino acids. The J segment lost 3 bases and the V segment lost 0 bases, leaving 7 bases of the junction unmatched. The CDR3: CASSQDQGGSKETQYF. The CDR3 DNA follows: TGCGCCAGCAGCCAAGATCAAGGGGGCAGCAAAGAGACCCAGTACTTC.

CDR3 DNA: TGTGCCAGCAGCTCGGGACAGCCCGCGGTGAGCGGCTACACCTTC. This gives the protein CASSSGQPAVSGYTF. The chain joins TRBV5-8 to TRBJ1-2; 7 nucleotides match TRBD1. J gave up 8 bases and V 3 bases, and 13 bases lay outside the gene matches. This CDR3 region has 15 residues. CDR1 is SGHTS and CDR2 is YDEGEE in the germline V gene. Full variable domain (remainder filled in from reference TRBV5-8 and TRBJ1-2): EAGVTQSPTHLIKTRGQQATLRCSPISGHTSVYWYQQALGLGLQFLLWYDEGEERNRGNFPPRFSGRQFPNYSSELNVNALELEDSALYLCASSSGQPAVSGYTFGSGTRLTVV.